Described below is a single T cell receptor beta chain sequence and its context. Its antigen is still unknown. TCRdb re-derived calls from the 5' RACE reads in MiXCR, one entry per CDR3 protein. The data show hundreds of thousands of distinct CDR3 sequences, with 20% to 25% seen just once and about a sixth held by the top ten. Germline assignment: CDR1 ENHRY and CDR2 SYGVKD. With 0 bases removed from V and 5 bases from J, the gap between germline ends came to 16 bases. CDR3 size: 16 residues. These data belong to a study of T cells after yellow fever vaccination. The study's findings and limits: Faster peaking, at day 5 versus 15, marked a secondary response that was weaker. Researchers noted that a small share of clonotypes showed up in both CD4 and CD8 compartments. Highly abundant clonotypes carried over from the bulk population could end up in FACS-sorted repertoires as contaminants.

The J gene is TRBJ1-1, the V gene TRBV10-3; D call uncertain. Sequenced here: PBMCs, sampled 20 to 25 days after the first yellow fever vaccination. The sequence was obtained from a man aged 18 to 29 who received the YFV17D yellow fever vaccine. The CDR3 region is CAISESGGVSGTEAFF. The CDR3 nucleotides read TGTGCCATCAGTGAGTCTGGCGGGGTTTCGGGGACTGAAGCTTTCTTT.